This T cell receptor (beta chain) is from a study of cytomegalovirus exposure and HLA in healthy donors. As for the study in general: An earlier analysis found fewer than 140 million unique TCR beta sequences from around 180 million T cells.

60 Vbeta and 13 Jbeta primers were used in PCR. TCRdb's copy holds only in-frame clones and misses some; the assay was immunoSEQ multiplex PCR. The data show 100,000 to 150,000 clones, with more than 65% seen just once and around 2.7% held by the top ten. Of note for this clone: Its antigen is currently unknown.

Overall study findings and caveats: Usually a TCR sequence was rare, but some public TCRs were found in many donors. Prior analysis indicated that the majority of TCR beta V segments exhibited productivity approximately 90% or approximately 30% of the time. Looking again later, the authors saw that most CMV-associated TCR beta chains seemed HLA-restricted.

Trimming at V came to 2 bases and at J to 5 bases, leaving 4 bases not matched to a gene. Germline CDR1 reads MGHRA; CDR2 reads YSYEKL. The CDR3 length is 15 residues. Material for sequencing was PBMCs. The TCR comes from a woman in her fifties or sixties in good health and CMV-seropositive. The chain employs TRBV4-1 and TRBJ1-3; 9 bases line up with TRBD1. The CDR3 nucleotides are TGCGCCAGCAGCCAACAGACAGGGGGGAGAAACACCATATATTTT. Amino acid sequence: CASSQQTGGRNTIYF.